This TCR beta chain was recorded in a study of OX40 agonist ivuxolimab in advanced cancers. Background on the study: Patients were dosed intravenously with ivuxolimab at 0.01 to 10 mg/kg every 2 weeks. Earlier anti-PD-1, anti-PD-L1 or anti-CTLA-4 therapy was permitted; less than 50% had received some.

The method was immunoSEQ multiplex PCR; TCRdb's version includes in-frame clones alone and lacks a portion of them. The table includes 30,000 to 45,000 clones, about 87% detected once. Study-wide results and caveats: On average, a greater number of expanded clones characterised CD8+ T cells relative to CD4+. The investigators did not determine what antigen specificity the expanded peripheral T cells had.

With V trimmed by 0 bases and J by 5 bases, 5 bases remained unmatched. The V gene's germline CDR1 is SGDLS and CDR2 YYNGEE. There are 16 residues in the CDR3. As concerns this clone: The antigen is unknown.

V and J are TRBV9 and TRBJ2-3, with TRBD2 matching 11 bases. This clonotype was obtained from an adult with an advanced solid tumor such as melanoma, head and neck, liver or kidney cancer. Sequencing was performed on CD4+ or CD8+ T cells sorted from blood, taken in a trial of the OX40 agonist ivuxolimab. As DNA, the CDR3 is TGTGCCAGCAGCGTAGATTCCGGACTAGCGGGAGATACGCAGTATTTT. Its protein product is CASSVDSGLAGDTQYF.